This T cell receptor beta chain appears in the sequencing data of a study of T cells after yellow fever vaccination. Template switching with 5'RACE generated the TCR cDNA and added a universal primer site and UMIs. TCRdb recomputed calls from the 5' RACE reads with MiXCR, one row per CDR3 protein. The sample carries 400,000 to 650,000 distinct CDR3 sequences, 20% to 25% recorded once. Trimming cost V 2 bases and J 6 bases, with 12 bases left between them. Germline CDR1 SGHTA, CDR2 FQGTGA. This CDR3 comprises 14 residues. This clonotype occurred a few times. Here the sequenced sample was PBMCs, taken roughly 20 days after the first yellow fever vaccination. The sequence came from a man between 18 and 35 years old who received the YFV17D yellow fever vaccine. J is TRBJ2-3 and V is TRBV7-3, with D perhaps assigned TRBD1 or TRBD2 (5 bases each). CDR3 in DNA: TGTGCCAGCAGCTTAGGGGGAATGGGGGATACGCAGTATTTT. Its protein product is CASSLGGMGDTQYF. The full variable domain, its missing parts supplied by reference TRBV7-3 and TRBJ2-3, is GAGVSQTPSNKVTEKGKYVELRCDPISGHTALYWYRQSLGQGPEFLIYFQGTGAADDSGLPNDRFFAVRPEGSVSTLKIQRTERGDSAVYLCASSLGGMGDTQYFGPGTRLTVL.